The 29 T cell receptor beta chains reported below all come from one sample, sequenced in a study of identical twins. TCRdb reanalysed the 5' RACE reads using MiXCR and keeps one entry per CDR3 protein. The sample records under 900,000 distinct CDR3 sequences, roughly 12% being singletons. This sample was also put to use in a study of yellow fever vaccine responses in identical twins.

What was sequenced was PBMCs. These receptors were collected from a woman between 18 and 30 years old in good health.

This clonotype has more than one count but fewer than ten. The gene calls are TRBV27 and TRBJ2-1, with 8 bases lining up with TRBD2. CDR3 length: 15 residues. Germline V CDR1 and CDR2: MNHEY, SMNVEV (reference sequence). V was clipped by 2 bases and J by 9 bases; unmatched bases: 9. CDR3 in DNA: TGTGCCAGCAGTTTAAGCGGGAGCTGGGGCGCTGAGCAGTTCTTC. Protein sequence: CASSLSGSWGAEQFF.

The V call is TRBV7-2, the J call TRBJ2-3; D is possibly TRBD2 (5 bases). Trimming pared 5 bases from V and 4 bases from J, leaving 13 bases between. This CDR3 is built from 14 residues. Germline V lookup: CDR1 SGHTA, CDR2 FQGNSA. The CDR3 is CASSPGIWADTQYF. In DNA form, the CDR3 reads TGTGCCAGCAGCCCCGGGATCTGGGCAGATACGCAGTATTTT.

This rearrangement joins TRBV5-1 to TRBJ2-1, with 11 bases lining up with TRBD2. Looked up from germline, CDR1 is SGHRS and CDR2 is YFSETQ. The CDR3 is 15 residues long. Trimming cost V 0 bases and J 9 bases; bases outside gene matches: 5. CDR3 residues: CASSLVTSGGGEQFF. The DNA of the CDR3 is TGCGCCAGCAGCTTGGTTACTAGCGGGGGCGGTGAGCAGTTCTTC.

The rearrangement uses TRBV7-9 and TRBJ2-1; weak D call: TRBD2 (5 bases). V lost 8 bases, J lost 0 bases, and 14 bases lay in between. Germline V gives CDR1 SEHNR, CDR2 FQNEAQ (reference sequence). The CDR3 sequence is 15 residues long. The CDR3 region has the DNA TGTGCCAGCGTATCGCAGCGGAGCTCCTACAATGAGCAGTTCTTC. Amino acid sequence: CASVSQRSSYNEQFF.

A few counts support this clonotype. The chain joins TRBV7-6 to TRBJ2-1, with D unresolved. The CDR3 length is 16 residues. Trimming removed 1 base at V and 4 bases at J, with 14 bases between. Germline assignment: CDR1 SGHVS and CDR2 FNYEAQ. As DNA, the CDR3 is TGTGCCAGCAGCTTAGATGGCGGAGTCGCTTACAATGAGCAGTTCTTC. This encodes CASSLDGGVAYNEQFF.

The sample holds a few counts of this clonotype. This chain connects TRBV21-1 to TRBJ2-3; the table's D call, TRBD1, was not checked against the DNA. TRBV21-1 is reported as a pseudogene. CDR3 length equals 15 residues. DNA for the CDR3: TGTGCCAGCAGCAGTACAGGGGGCAAGACAGATACGCAGTATTTT. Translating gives CASSSTGGKTDTQYF.

In DNA form, the CDR3 reads TGCAGTGCTAGGCAGTCGAACACTGAAGCTTTCTTT. Its protein is CSARQSNTEAFF. The V call is TRBV20-1, the J call TRBJ1-1; D is ambiguous. The CDR3 loop spans 12 amino acids. Trimming cost V 3 bases and J 1 base, with 6 bases left between them. Per germline, CDR1 DFQATT and CDR2 SNEGSKA (reference sequence).

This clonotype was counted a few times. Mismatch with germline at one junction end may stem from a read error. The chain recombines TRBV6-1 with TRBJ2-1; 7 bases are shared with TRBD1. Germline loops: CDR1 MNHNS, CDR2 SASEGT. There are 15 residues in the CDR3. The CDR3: CTSSSGQSGYNEQFF. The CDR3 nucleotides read TGTACCAGCAGCTCGGGACAGAGCGGTTACAATGAGCAGTTCTTC.

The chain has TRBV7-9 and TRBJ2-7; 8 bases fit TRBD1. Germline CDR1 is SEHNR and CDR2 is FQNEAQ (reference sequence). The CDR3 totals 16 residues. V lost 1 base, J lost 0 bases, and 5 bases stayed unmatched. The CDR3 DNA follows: TGTGCCAGCAGCTTAGGGGCCGGGACAGGCTCCTACGAGCAGTACTTC. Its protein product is CASSLGAGTGSYEQYF.

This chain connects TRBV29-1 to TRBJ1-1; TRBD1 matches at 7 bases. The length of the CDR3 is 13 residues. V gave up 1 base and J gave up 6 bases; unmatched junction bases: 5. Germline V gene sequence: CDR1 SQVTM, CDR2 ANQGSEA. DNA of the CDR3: TGCAGCGTTGAAGTGACAGGGAAGGCTGAAGCTTTCTTT. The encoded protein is CSVEVTGKAEAFF.

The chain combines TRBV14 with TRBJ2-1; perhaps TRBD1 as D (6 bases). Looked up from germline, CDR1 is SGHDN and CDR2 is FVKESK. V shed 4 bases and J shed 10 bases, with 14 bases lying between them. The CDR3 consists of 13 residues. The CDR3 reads CASSRNREREQFF. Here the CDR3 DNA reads TGTGCCAGCAGCCGGAACAGGGAAAGAGAGCAGTTCTTC.

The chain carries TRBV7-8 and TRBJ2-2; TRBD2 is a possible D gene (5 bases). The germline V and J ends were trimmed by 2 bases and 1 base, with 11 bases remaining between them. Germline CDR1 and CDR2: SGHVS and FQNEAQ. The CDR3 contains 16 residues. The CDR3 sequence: CASSLFEGQNTGELFF. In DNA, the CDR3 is TGTGCCAGCAGCTTATTCGAGGGTCAGAACACCGGGGAGCTGTTTTTT.

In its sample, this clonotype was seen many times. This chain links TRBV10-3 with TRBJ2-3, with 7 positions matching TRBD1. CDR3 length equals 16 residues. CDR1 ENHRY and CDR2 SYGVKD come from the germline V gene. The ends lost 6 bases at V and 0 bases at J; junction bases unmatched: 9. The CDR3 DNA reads TGTGCCATCAGAGAAGACAGGGACCTTAGCACAGATACGCAGTATTTT. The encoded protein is CAIREDRDLSTDTQYF.

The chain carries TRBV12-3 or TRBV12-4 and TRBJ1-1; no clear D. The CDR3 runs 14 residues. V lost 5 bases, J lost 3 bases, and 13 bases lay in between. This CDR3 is CASSPQEFHTEAFF. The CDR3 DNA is TGTGCCAGCAGTCCCCAGGAATTTCACACTGAAGCTTTCTTT.

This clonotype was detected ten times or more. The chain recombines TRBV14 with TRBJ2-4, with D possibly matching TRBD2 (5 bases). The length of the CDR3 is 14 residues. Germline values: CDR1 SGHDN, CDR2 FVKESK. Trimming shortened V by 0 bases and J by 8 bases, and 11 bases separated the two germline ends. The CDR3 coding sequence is TGTGCCAGCAGCCAAGATGGGAGAGGAGACATTCAGTACTTC. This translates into CASSQDGRGDIQYF.

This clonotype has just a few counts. CDR3 sequence: CSARGQSEQYV. The CDR3 DNA is TGCAGTGCTAGAGGGCAATCGGAGCAGTACGTC. The chain is built from TRBV20-1 and TRBJ2-7; no clear D gene. CDR3 length: 11 amino acids. Between the trimmed V and J ends, which lost 1 base and 7 bases, there was a span of 8 bases. CDR1 is DFQATT, CDR2 SNEGSKA, per germline (reference sequence).

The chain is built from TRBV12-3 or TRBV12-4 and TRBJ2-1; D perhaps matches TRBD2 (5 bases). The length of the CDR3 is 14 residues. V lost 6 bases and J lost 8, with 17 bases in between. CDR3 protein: CASRPDLGSDEQFF. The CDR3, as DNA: TGTGCCAGCAGACCGGACTTAGGTAGTGATGAGCAGTTCTTC.

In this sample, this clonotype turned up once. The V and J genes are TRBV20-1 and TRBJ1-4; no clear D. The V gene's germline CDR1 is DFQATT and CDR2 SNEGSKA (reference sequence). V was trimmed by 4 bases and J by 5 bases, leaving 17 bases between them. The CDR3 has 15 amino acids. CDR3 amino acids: CSATSEDEGNEKLFF. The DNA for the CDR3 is TGCAGTGCTACCTCCGAGGACGAAGGGAATGAAAAACTGTTTTTT.

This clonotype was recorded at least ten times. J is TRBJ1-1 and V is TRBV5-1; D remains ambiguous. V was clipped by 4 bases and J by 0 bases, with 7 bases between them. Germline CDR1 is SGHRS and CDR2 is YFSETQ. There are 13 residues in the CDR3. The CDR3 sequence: CASSNVVNTEAFF. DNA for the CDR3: TGCGCCAGCAGCAACGTCGTGAACACTGAAGCTTTCTTT.

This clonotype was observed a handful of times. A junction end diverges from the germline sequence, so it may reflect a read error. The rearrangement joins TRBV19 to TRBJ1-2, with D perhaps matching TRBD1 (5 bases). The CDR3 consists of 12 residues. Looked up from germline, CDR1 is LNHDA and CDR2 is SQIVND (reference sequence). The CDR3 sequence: CDSSVQGYGYTF. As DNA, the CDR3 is TGTGACAGTAGTGTCCAGGGCTATGGCTACACCTTC.

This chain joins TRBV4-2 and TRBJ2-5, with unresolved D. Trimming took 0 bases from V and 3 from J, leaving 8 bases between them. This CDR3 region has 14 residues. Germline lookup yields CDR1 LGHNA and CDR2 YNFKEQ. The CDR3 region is CASSQERLKETQYF. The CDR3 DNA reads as TGTGCCAGCAGCCAAGAGCGGCTGAAAGAGACCCAGTACTTC.

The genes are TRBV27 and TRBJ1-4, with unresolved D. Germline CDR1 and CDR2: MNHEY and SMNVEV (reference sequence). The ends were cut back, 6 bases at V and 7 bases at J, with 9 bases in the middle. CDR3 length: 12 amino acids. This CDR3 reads CASRRAGEKLFF. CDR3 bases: TGTGCCAGCAGGCGTGCAGGTGAAAAACTGTTTTTT.

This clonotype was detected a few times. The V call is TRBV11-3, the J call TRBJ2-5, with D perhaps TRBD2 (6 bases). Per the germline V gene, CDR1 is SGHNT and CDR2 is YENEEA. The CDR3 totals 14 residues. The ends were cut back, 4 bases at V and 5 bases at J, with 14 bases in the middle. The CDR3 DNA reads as TGTGCCAGCAGCTCCCATAGCGGAGCGGAGACCCAGTACTTC. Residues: CASSSHSGAETQYF. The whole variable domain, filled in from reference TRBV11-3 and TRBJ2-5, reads EAGVVQSPRYKIIEKKQPVAFWCNPISGHNTLYWYLQNLGQGPELLIRYENEEAVDDSQLPKDRFSAERLKGVDSTLKIQPAELGDSAVYLCASSSHSGAETQYFGPGTRLLVL.

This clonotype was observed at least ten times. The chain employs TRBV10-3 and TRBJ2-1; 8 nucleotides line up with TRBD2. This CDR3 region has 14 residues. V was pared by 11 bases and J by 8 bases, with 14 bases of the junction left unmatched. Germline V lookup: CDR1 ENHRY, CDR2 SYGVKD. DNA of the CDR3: TGTGCCGTCACCGGTAGCGGGAATTTCGATGAGCAGTTCTTC. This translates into CAVTGSGNFDEQFF.

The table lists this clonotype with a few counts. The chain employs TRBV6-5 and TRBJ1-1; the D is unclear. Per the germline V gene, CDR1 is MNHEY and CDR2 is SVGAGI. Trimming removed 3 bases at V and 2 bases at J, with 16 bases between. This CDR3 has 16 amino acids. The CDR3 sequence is CASSYGPPALNTEAFF. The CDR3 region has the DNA TGTGCCAGCAGTTATGGACCTCCCGCGTTAAACACTGAAGCTTTCTTT.

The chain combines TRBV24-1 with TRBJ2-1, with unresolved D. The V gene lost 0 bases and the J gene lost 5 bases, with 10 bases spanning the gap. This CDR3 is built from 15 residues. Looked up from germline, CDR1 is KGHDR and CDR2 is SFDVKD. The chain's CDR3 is CATSDLSAGNNEQFF. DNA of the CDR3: TGTGCCACCAGTGATTTGTCGGCAGGTAACAATGAGCAGTTCTTC.

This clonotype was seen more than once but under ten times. DNA for the CDR3: TGTGCCACCAGCAGAGCCCCCTCGAGCTGGATGGGCAATGAGCAGTTCTTC. Its protein is CATSRAPSSWMGNEQFF. V is TRBV15 and J is TRBJ2-1; unclear D gene. V was cut by 1 base and J by 6 bases, with 19 bases left in between. Looked up from germline, CDR1 is LNHNV and CDR2 is YYDKDF (reference sequence). CDR3 size: 17 residues.

In DNA, the CDR3 is TGCAGTGCTAGAAGGGGTGGGGGGGGAATGTCTAGCACAGATACGCAGTATTTT. It specifies CSARRGGGGMSSTDTQYF. This chain links TRBV20-1 with TRBJ2-3; 7 bases agree with TRBD2. The germline CDR1 and CDR2 sequences are DFQATT and SNEGSKA (reference sequence). The CDR3 spans 18 residues. With 2 bases clipped from V and 0 bases from J, the junction kept 14 bases outside the gene matches.

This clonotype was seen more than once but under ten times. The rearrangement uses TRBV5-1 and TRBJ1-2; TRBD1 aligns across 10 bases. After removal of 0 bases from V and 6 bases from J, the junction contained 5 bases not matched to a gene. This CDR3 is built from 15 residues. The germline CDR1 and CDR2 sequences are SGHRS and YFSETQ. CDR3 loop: CASSLERTGGDGYTF. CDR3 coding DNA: TGCGCCAGCAGCTTGGAAAGGACAGGGGGGGATGGCTACACCTTC.